One and the same sample provided the 29 T cell receptor beta chains below, sequenced in a study of CXCR3-negative and CXCR3-positive naive CD8 T cells. The authors prepared UMI-labeled TRB cDNA libraries by 5' RACE. TCRdb re-called the 5' RACE reads, yielding one record per CDR3 amino acid sequence without DNA. The specimen's table records around 92,000 distinct CDR3 sequences. The sample taken for sequencing was naive CXCR3- CD8+ T cells from blood. Subset specified: CD45RO-CCR7+CD27+CD95- naive CD8+ T cells lacking CXCR3 (TNR3-). Receptor source: a human donor in good health. Some clones in this sample may be carry-over from other donors' samples.

V gene TRBV29-1 combines with J gene TRBJ2-3. CDR3 length: 13 residues. Germline V CDR1 and CDR2: SQVTM, ANQGSEA. The CDR3 protein is CSVDDGVGDTQYF.

This chain links TRBV28 with TRBJ1-2; TCRdb gives TRBD1 as the D gene, but with no DNA this cannot be confirmed. The CDR3 is 16 amino acids. CDR1 is MDHEN and CDR2 is SYDVKM in the germline V gene. CDR3 sequence: CASSFGVTLVYYGYTF.

The chain links TRBV7-9 to TRBJ2-2; the D call from TCRdb, TRBD1, cannot be confirmed without DNA. The CDR3 spans 16 residues. Per the germline V gene, CDR1 is SEHNR and CDR2 is FQNEAQ (reference sequence). CDR3 protein: CASSSLEAAMRRELFF. The full variable domain, with the rest looked up from reference TRBV7-9 and TRBJ2-2, is DTGVSQNPRHKITKRGQNVTFRCDPISEHNRLYWYRQTLGQGPEFLTYFQNEAQLEKSRLLSDRFSAERPKGSFSTLEIQRTEQGDSAMYLCASSSLEAAMRRELFFGEGSRLTVL.

This rearrangement joins TRBV4-3 to TRBJ2-7; TCRdb's D call of TRBD1 is untestable without DNA. Germline CDR1 and CDR2: LGHNA and YSLEER. The CDR3 spans 13 residues. The CDR3 protein is CASSRGQGGEQYF.

The chain joins TRBV25-1 to TRBJ2-4; the D call of TRBD2 rests on TCRdb alone, since no DNA is present to check it. Germline V gives CDR1 MGHDK, CDR2 SYGVNS. There are 13 residues in the CDR3. CDR3 amino acids: CASSDGSTEVQYF.

The chain couples TRBV3-1 to TRBJ2-3; no DNA is available, so the TRBD2 call from TCRdb remains unchecked. The CDR3 contains 16 residues. CDR1 is LGHDT and CDR2 is YNNKEL in the germline V gene (reference sequence). CDR3 sequence reads: CASSQVTSQLTDTQYF.

V usage is TRBV14 and J usage is TRBJ2-5. Looked up from germline, CDR1 is SGHDN and CDR2 is FVKESK. The CDR3 extends over 12 amino acids. CDR3 in amino acids: CASSQDKETQYF.

The genes are TRBV5-5 and TRBJ1-5. Looked up from germline, CDR1 is SGHKS and CDR2 is YYEKEE (reference sequence). This CDR3 contains 14 residues. CDR3 amino acids: CASSLGFDTKPQHF. Looking up the rest from reference TRBV5-5 and TRBJ1-5 gives the full variable domain: DAGVTQSPTHLIKTRGQQVTLRCSPISGHKSVSWYQQVLGQGPQFIFQYYEKEERGRGNFPDRFSARQFPNYSSELNVNALLLGDSALYLCASSLGFDTKPQHFGDGTRLSIL.

The chain joins TRBV29-1 to TRBJ2-5; TCRdb reports TRBD2, a call that lacks DNA to check it against. The germline CDR1 and CDR2 sequences are SQVTM and ANQGSEA. There are 16 residues in the CDR3. The CDR3: CSVEADGRSGQETQYF.

CDR3 loop: CASSISSGRGTDTQYF. This chain uses TRBV19 with TRBJ2-3; TCRdb indicates TRBD2, and absent DNA this call remains unverified. This CDR3 has 16 amino acids. The germline gives CDR1 LNHDA, CDR2 SQIVND (reference sequence).

The V gene is TRBV29-1, the J gene TRBJ1-2; TCRdb returns TRBD1, unconfirmable since there is no DNA. The CDR3 length is 13 residues. Per the germline V gene, CDR1 is SQVTM and CDR2 is ANQGSEA. CDR3 region: CSVSRDRDYGYTF.

CDR3 sequence reads: CASSPRTGGFIYEQYF. The chain uses TRBV7-9 and TRBJ2-7; TCRdb's D call, TRBD1, is unchecked because there is no DNA. The length of the CDR3 is 16 residues. Germline loops: CDR1 SEHNR, CDR2 FQNEAQ (reference sequence).

The chain links TRBV6-5 to TRBJ2-7; TCRdb selects TRBD1, and the lack of DNA leaves this call unchecked. The CDR3 runs to 14 residues. Germline CDR1 reads MNHEY; CDR2 reads SVGAGI. The CDR3 protein is CASSPTGDPYEQYF.

The CDR3 reads CASSTHPTGELFF. This sequence joins TRBV7-2 and TRBJ2-2. Per the germline V gene, CDR1 is SGHTA and CDR2 is FQGNSA. The CDR3 is 13 amino acids.

The chain combines TRBV20-1 with TRBJ1-1; the TCRdb call, TRBD1, lacks DNA for checking. The CDR3 runs to 14 residues. Looked up from germline, CDR1 is DFQATT and CDR2 is SNEGSKA (reference sequence). The CDR3 loop reads CSALQGEVNTEAFF.

The CDR3 loop is CASSQAVPGGSGSPLHF. V and J are TRBV4-3 and TRBJ1-6; lacking DNA, the TRBD1 call made by TCRdb goes unchecked. This CDR3 has 17 residues. Germline V gene lookup returns CDR1 LGHNA and CDR2 YSLEER.

Here the CDR3 reads CASSFRGIYSYEQYF. The chain joins TRBV28 to TRBJ2-7; the D gene TCRdb calls, TRBD1, cannot be checked with no DNA. The CDR3 loop spans 15 amino acids. Germline V CDR1 and CDR2: MDHEN, SYDVKM.

The chain's CDR3 is CSARLDYEQYF. V and J are TRBV20-1 and TRBJ2-7. This CDR3 spans 11 amino acids. Germline lookup yields CDR1 DFQATT and CDR2 SNEGSKA (reference sequence).

The gene calls are TRBV12-3 or TRBV12-4 and TRBJ1-2; checking the TCRdb D call of TRBD1 is not possible without DNA. The CDR3 covers 13 residues. The chain's CDR3 is CASSLGQGAGYTF.

The chain couples TRBV19 to TRBJ1-1. Per germline, CDR1 LNHDA and CDR2 SQIVND (reference sequence). The CDR3 covers 15 residues. CDR3 in amino acids: CASSIPYGTSTEAFF.

The chain has TRBV7-3 and TRBJ1-1. The CDR3 consists of 13 residues. Germline V gene sequence: CDR1 SGHTA, CDR2 FQGTGA. CDR3 amino acids: CASRDLGGTEAFF. The full variable domain, in which reference TRBV7-3 and TRBJ1-1 provide the parts outside the CDR3, is GAGVSQTPSNKVTEKGKYVELRCDPISGHTALYWYRQSLGQGPEFLIYFQGTGAADDSGLPNDRFFAVRPEGSVSTLKIQRTERGDSAVYLCASRDLGGTEAFFGQGTRLTVV.

This chain links TRBV25-1 with TRBJ2-7; TCRdb outputs TRBD1, but without DNA this stays unchecked. In germline, CDR1 is MGHDK, CDR2 SYGVNS. The CDR3 sequence is 11 residues long. The chain's CDR3 is CASSGWGEQYF.

J is TRBJ2-1 and V is TRBV6-5. The CDR3 sequence is 14 residues long. CDR1 is MNHEY and CDR2 is SVGAGI in the germline V gene. CDR3 sequence reads: CASGRDFGYNEQFF.

J is TRBJ2-3 and V is TRBV11-2. The CDR3 has 16 residues. CDR1 SGHAT and CDR2 FQNNGV come from the germline V gene. This CDR3 reads CASSLGWSASTDTQYF.

The rearrangement links TRBV7-8 to TRBJ2-3; TCRdb lists TRBD1, though no DNA is available to test this call. CDR3 length: 14 residues. Germline values: CDR1 SGHVS, CDR2 FQNEAQ. CDR3 loop: CASKPPSPTDTQYF. Supplemented by reference TRBV7-8 and TRBJ2-3, the full variable domain reads GAGVSQSPRYKVAKRGQDVALRCDPISGHVSLFWYQQALGQGPEFLTYFQNEAQLDKSGLPSDRFFAERPEGSVSTLKIQRTQQEDSAVYLCASKPPSPTDTQYFGPGTRLTVL.

This chain links TRBV29-1 with TRBJ2-4; without DNA, the TCRdb call of TRBD2 cannot be checked. The CDR3 contains 16 residues. Germline CDR1 SQVTM, CDR2 ANQGSEA. CDR3 protein: CSVEAGGPRAKNIQYF.

V usage is TRBV29-1 and J usage is TRBJ1-2; TCRdb's D call, TRBD1, is unchecked because there is no DNA. This CDR3 has 15 residues. Germline lookup yields CDR1 SQVTM and CDR2 ANQGSEA. The CDR3 is CSVVPRSGGRYGYTF.

The V and J genes are TRBV6-5 and TRBJ1-4. Germline CDR1 reads MNHEY; CDR2 reads SVGAGI. The CDR3 contains 12 residues. The CDR3 loop is CASSYDREKLFF.

V gene TRBV29-1 combines with J gene TRBJ1-2. Per the germline V gene, CDR1 is SQVTM and CDR2 is ANQGSEA. The CDR3 loop spans 20 amino acids. The CDR3 here is CSVTNPTGTKTVPLGYGYTF.